The source of this T cell receptor (beta chain) is a study of breast tumors, draining lymph nodes, adjacent tissues (dated by TCRdb to 2016 to 2017). Context from the whole study: TCR beta repertoires were compared across tumor, adjacent nontumor tissue and axillary lymph nodes obtained from breast cancer patients. In human breast cancer, the study set out to evaluate how tumor, surrounding tissue and draining lymph node repertoires relate to one another and whether T cells may move between these sites.

Lymph node samples came from the axillary draining lymph nodes of breast cancer patients. This clonotype turned up a few times. This receptor's antigen is unknown. Per-nucleotide qualities are absent, and no much larger clonotype sits a single base away. On the study overall, not on this receptor specifically: A scenario in which most tumor T cells derive from the lymph node and then expand within tumor tissue was judged to be consistent with the data. Tumor T-cell repertoires showed less diversity than lymph node repertoires and more diversity than nontumor tissue repertoires, and tumor T-cell repertoires showed preferential V and J gene usage. The study presented the conclusion that tumor T cells originate in lymph nodes as consistent with a hypothesis, not as something directly demonstrated. The similarity between tumor and nontumor tissue repertoires was significantly greater in luminal-like breast cancer than in basal-like breast cancer.

Sequenced using an Illumina HiSeq 2000. TCR beta chain libraries were generated through multiplex PCR amplification. The amplified TCR beta chain products were analyzed by high-throughput sequencing. TCRdb applied fastp at Q25 and MiXCR to the public reads, then kept only in-frame beta chains. CDR3 protein duplicates are merged, each entry listing the most common genes and DNA. The sample contains 150,000 to 250,000 distinct CDR3 sequences, over 25% of them found a single time. The ten largest clones add up to around 4.4% of the sample. For CDR1 and CDR2, the germline V gene lists MNHEY and SVGEGT. The CDR3 contains 13 residues, cysteine and phenylalanine counted. The only DNA kept is the CDR3, 39 bases in frame from the first base.

Rearrangement joined TRBV6-2 or TRBV6-3 to TRBJ2-3; the D region possibly corresponds to TRBD1 (5 bases align). The end of the DNA fits TRBJ1-1 better, so the J call may be wrong. The receptor was derived from a female donor with breast cancer. Some clones in this sample may be carry-over from other donors' samples. The sample taken for sequencing was axillary lymph node tissue. This receptor carries the CDR3 CASSPEEGLEAFF. In nucleotide form, the sequence is TGTGCCAGCAGTCCCGAGGAGGGGTTAGAAGCTTTCTTT.